This is a list of T cell receptor beta chains from one sample in a study of T cell changes during pregnancy in multiple sclerosis. Only in-frame clones appear in the TCRdb table, and some are missing; sequencing was by immunoSEQ multiplex PCR. Here the sample spans tens of thousands of clones, about nine tenths being singletons. The source material was peripheral blood, sampled after pregnancy. These TCRs come from a female donor in good health, enrolled as a control in a pregnancy study. CDR3s include the opening cysteine and the closing phenylalanine or tryptophan. Fields, in order: clone size, V gene, J gene, D gene, CDR3 length, CDR3 DNA, CDR3 protein. D genes are given only for firm matches. Expanded clones are given a class, and other clones once, few, many or no size at all.

NA,TRBV28,TRBJ1-1,NA,16,TGTGCCAGCAGTTTTCGTCACAGCCTAATGAACACTGAAGCTTTCTTT,CASSFRHSLMNTEAFF
NA,TRBV28,TRBJ2-7,NA,15,TGTGCCAGCAGTTTAGGCATTCAGGGCAGTTACGAGCAGTACTTC,CASSLGIQGSYEQYF
NA,TRBV7-2,TRBJ2-7,NA,14,TGTGCCAGCAGCTTAGTGGGCGGGACGGGGGAGCAGTACTTC,CASSLVGGTGEQYF
NA,TRBV10-3,TRBJ1-6,TRBD1,15,TGTGCCATCAGTGGGACAGGGGGCTGGAATTCACCCCTCCACTTT,CAISGTGGWNSPLHF
NA,TRBV4-1,TRBJ2-5,TRBD2,18,TGCGCCAGCAGCCAAGATCCCTGGGAGGGAGTGATGTCGGAGACCCAGTACTTC,CASSQDPWEGVMSETQYF
few,TRBV11-2,TRBJ1-1,NA,14,TGTGCCAGCAGCGTACTCCAGGTGGGAGCTGAAGCTTTCTTT,CASSVLQVGAEAFF
NA,TRBV15,TRBJ1-2,NA,15,TGTGCCACCAGCAGTCTTAGTAGCATATCGCATGGCTACACCTTC,CATSSLSSISHGYTF
NA,TRBV7-3,TRBJ2-3,TRBD2,16,TGTGCCAGCAGCCCAATGGGCGGGGGGGCCCCAGATACGCAGTATTTT,CASSPMGGGAPDTQYF
NA,TRBV30,TRBJ1-1,NA,14,TGTGCCTGGAGTGTATATACGGGGGGCACTGAAGCTTTCTTT,CAWSVYTGGTEAFF
once,TRBV13,TRBJ2-7,NA,13,TGTGCCAGCAGCTTCGGGACTTCCTACGAGCAGTACTTC,CASSFGTSYEQYF
NA,TRBV6-6,TRBJ1-5,NA,14,TGTGCCAGCAGTTACCGCGAGGGCAATCAGCCCCAGCATTTT,CASSYREGNQPQHF
few,TRBV7-3,TRBJ2-2,NA,15,TGTGCCAGCAGCTTCGGGGGGCCGAACACCGGGGAGCTGTTTTTT,CASSFGGPNTGELFF
NA,TRBV10-3,TRBJ1-2,TRBD1,16,TGTGCCATCAGTGAGGGTCGGGACAGGGGTGCCTATGGCTACACCTTC,CAISEGRDRGAYGYTF
NA,TRBV7-2,TRBJ1-2,TRBD1,17,TGTGCCAGCAGCTTAGCCAGGGCGGGACAGAACAACTATGGCTACACCTTC,CASSLARAGQNNYGYTF
once,TRBV5-6,TRBJ2-5,NA,14,TGTGCCAGCAGCTGGGGAGCGGTGCAAGAGACCCAGTACTTC,CASSWGAVQETQYF
NA,TRBV4-1,TRBJ1-4,NA,18,TGCGCCAGCAGCCACTACGACCGAAGGGGTGCAACTAATGAAAAACTGTTTTTT,CASSHYDRRGATNEKLFF
once,TRBV10-3,TRBJ1-4,NA,15,TGTGCCATCAGCCGCGACAGTGCAACTAATGAAAAACTGTTTTTT,CAISRDSATNEKLFF
NA,TRBV7-9,TRBJ2-7,TRBD2,16,TGTGCCAGCAGCTTAGGAACCGGGACTAGACGCGACGAGCAGTACTTC,CASSLGTGTRRDEQYF
NA,TRBV4-3,TRBJ1-1,NA,14,TGCGCCAGCAGCCAAGAGTGGGTGGTCAGGGAAGCTTTCTTT,CASSQEWVVREAFF
NA,TRBV19,TRBJ2-1,NA,15,TGTGCCAGTAGTAAGCAAAGACAGCCCTACAATGAGCAGTTCTTC,CASSKQRQPYNEQFF
NA,TRBV6-5,TRBJ1-1,NA,15,TGTGCCAGCAGTTACAGCGGGCGGGGGAACACTGAAGCTTTCTTT,CASSYSGRGNTEAFF
NA,TRBV28,TRBJ2-7,TRBD2,16,TGTGCCAGCAGTTCTAGCGGGGGGGCGTCTGGCTACGAGCAGTACTTC,CASSSSGGASGYEQYF
NA,TRBV4-3,TRBJ2-7,TRBD2,13,TGCGCCAGCAGCCGCGGGGGGGCCTACGAGCAGTACTTC,CASSRGGAYEQYF
NA,TRBV5-6,TRBJ2-1,TRBD2,16,TGTGCCAGCAGCTTGTTTCGTCTAGCGGGGGGGAATGAGCAGTTCTTC,CASSLFRLAGGNEQFF
once,TRBV7-8,TRBJ2-1,NA,15,TGTGCCAGCAGCTCGGTATCAGGCCTCTACAATGAGCAGTTCTTC,CASSSVSGLYNEQFF
NA,TRBV27,TRBJ2-5,NA,14,TGTGCCAGCAGTTTATCAGCTCACCAAGAGACCCAGTACTTC,CASSLSAHQETQYF
NA,TRBV18,TRBJ1-1,NA,17,TGTGCCAGCTCACCACCGATCCCCGAGGGCTATGACACTGAAGCTTTCTTT,CASSPPIPEGYDTEAFF
NA,TRBV18,TRBJ2-7,TRBD1,14,TGTGCCAGCTCCGTAGCCGGGACAGTCGGCGAGCAGTACTTC,CASSVAGTVGEQYF
NA,TRBV4-3,TRBJ2-2,TRBD2,18,TGCGCCAGCAGCCTTTTCCCTAGCGGGGGGACCTCCGAGGGGGAGCTGTTTTTT,CASSLFPSGGTSEGELFF
NA,TRBV5-1,TRBJ1-5,NA,15,TGCGCCAGCAGCTTGGGCGGACAGACGAATCAGCCCCAGCATTTT,CASSLGGQTNQPQHF
NA,TRBV5-6,TRBJ1-4,NA,15,TGTGCCAGCAGCCGGAGCTACACACCTAATGAAAAACTGTTTTTT,CASSRSYTPNEKLFF
NA,TRBV5-6,TRBJ2-3,TRBD2,18,TGTGCCAGCAGCTTAACGACGACTAGCGGGGGCAGCACAGATACGCAGTATTTT,CASSLTTTSGGSTDTQYF
NA,TRBV9,TRBJ2-1,TRBD1,16,TGTGCCAGCAGCGGCTGGACAGGGGAGGGGACAAGTGAGCAGTTCTTC,CASSGWTGEGTSEQFF
once,TRBV5-1,TRBJ2-5,NA,15,TGCGCCAGCAGCCGTGGGGGGTTGGGGAAAGAGACCCAGTACTTC,CASSRGGLGKETQYF
NA,TRBV7-2,TRBJ2-5,TRBD2,15,TGTGCCAGCAGCCCTCGACTAGCGGTCCAAGAGACCCAGTACTTC,CASSPRLAVQETQYF
NA,TRBV9,TRBJ1-2,NA,15,TGTGCCAGCAGCGCCACAGGGACACGTGGTTATGGCTACACCTTC,CASSATGTRGYGYTF